This T cell receptor beta chain was identified in a study of cytomegalovirus exposure and HLA in healthy donors. Study context: In terms of ancestry, the Caucasian-associated cluster contained roughly 81% of the roughly 360 genotyped donors.

Study findings and constraints: Association of a missense DCLRE1C variant with TCR beta V- and J-gene trimming was reported in a later analysis.

Donors consisted of healthy bone marrow donors. Germline CDR1 LGHNA, CDR2 YSLEER. Trimming left V 4 bases short and J 5 bases short, with 17 bases between. The CDR3 length is 15 residues. As to this clone: Its antigen is unidentified.

Primers: 60 Vbeta forward and 13 Jbeta reverse. Per the authors' pipeline: An analysis that came later counted 60 million to 80 million unique TCR beta chains, approximately 12 million shared. The protocol was immunoSEQ multiplex PCR, while the TCRdb copy is restricted to in-frame clones and leaves out a portion. The DNA was the basis for D and trimming; V, J and clone size are from that table. The data show 160,000 or so clones, approximately 78% seen once. This TCR was recovered from a male donor in good health and CMV-seronegative. Sample: PBMCs. J is TRBJ1-1 and V is TRBV4-3; D unresolved. CDR3 sequence reads: CASSRRAGSVTEAFF. CDR3 DNA sequence: TGCGCCAGCAGCCGCCGCGCGGGGAGCGTGACTGAAGCTTTCTTT.